What follows is one T cell receptor beta chain and its context. As processed by the authors: Without quality scores, immunoSEQ junctional reads could not be filtered like full-length reads. Measured with immunoSEQ multiplex PCR; TCRdb has only the in-frame clones, and not every one. V and J calls and clone size are copied from that table; D and trimming were computed from the DNA. The sample lists about 520,000 clones, over 75% seen once, with approximately 12% in the top ten. The data originate from a study of shared clonotypes between healthy human individuals. The CDR3 runs to 16 residues. Between the trimmed V and J ends, which lost 6 bases and 7 bases, there was a span of 21 bases. Germline V gene lookup returns CDR1 SGHTA and CDR2 FQGTGA.

The origin of this receptor is a woman in her thirties or forties in good health. Some clones in this sample may be carry-over from other donors' samples. J is TRBJ2-2 and V is TRBV7-3, with D possibly matching TRBD2 (5 bases). The sample taken for sequencing was PBMCs. This chain's CDR3 is CASRRRGRAVNGELFF. CDR3 sequence (DNA): TGTGCCAGCAGGAGACGGGGTAGGGCAGTTAACGGGGAGCTGTTTTTT. The full variable domain, rest sourced from reference TRBV7-3 and TRBJ2-2, is GAGVSQTPSNKVTEKGKYVELRCDPISGHTALYWYRQSLGQGPEFLIYFQGTGAADDSGLPNDRFFAVRPEGSVSTLKIQRTERGDSAVYLCASRRRGRAVNGELFFGEGSRLTVL.